This T cell receptor (beta chain) was recorded in a study of blood T cell repertoires in COVID-19. Study background: Samples of COVID-19 (acute and convalescent) were obtained from the United States, Italy and Spain. PBMCs, B-cell-depleted T cells, or T cells were the source of the cDNA or gDNA that made up the material.

Points on this clone: At the DNA level, this CDR3 is encoded by other sequences in the same sample as well.

V was trimmed by 3 bases and J by 2 bases, leaving 8 bases between them. The length of the CDR3 is 13 residues. Original processing methods: Researchers report that nucleated cell counts were estimated from reference gene primer amplification. Assay: immunoSEQ multiplex PCR; the TCRdb copy retains only in-frame clones and omits some. Clonal size and the V and J genes are those of that table, whereas D and trimming came from the DNA. Of 200,000 to 300,000 clones in the sample, 75% to 90% are singletons; the top ten hold roughly 3.1%. The sequence was collected from a woman aged 40 to 50 with acute COVID-19. The sequencing input was PBMCs or T cells enriched from blood (not recorded which). V and J are TRBV12-3 or TRBV12-4 and TRBJ2-7; D is ambiguous. In DNA form, the CDR3 reads TGTGCCAGCAGTTTGGAACAGACCTACGAGCAGTACTTC. The encoded protein is CASSLEQTYEQYF.